One and the same sample provided the 13 T cell receptor beta chains below, sequenced in a study of blood T cell repertoires in COVID-19. Assay used: immunoSEQ multiplex PCR; TCRdb lists only in-frame clones, some missing. The profile shows 85,000 to 120,000 clones, 87% of them singletons. The sequenced material came from peripheral blood. These receptors were collected from a man aged 50 to 60 with active COVID-19.

The chain links TRBV9 to TRBJ1-1; D ambiguous. The CDR3 has 15 residues. Looked up from germline, CDR1 is SGDLS and CDR2 is YYNGEE. The V gene lost 4 bases and the J gene lost 1 base, with 14 bases spanning the gap. This CDR3 is CASSPSPTRNTEAFF. In DNA form, the CDR3 reads TGTGCCAGCAGCCCCTCCCCCACACGGAACACTGAAGCTTTCTTT.

The chain is built from TRBV7-8 and TRBJ1-5; D gene unclear. Germline V gives CDR1 SGHVS, CDR2 FQNEAQ. The CDR3 is made up of 16 amino acids. V lost 5 bases, J lost 0 bases, and 14 bases lay in between. As DNA, the CDR3 is TGTGCCAGCAGCCAGGAGTCGGGGTATAGCAATCAGCCCCAGCATTTT. Its protein is CASSQESGYSNQPQHF.

The chain recombines TRBV2 with TRBJ2-5; 9 bases map to TRBD2. The CDR3 totals 15 residues. V dropped 5 bases and J dropped 5; count of bases not matched to a gene: 9. Germline lookup yields CDR1 SNHLY and CDR2 FYNNEI. CDR3 sequence: CASSLPGTSHETQYF. In DNA form, the CDR3 reads TGTGCCAGCAGTTTACCCGGGACTAGCCATGAGACCCAGTACTTC.

V is TRBV27 and J is TRBJ1-5, with a possible D match to TRBD1 (5 bases). Trimming pared 6 bases from V and 3 bases from J, leaving 12 bases between. Looked up from germline, CDR1 is MNHEY and CDR2 is SMNVEV (reference sequence). The CDR3 extends over 14 amino acids. The CDR3 DNA sequence: TGTGCCAGCAGCCCGGGGGTGTACAATCAGCCCCAGCATTTT. The encoded protein is CASSPGVYNQPQHF.

This chain joins TRBV9 and TRBJ2-7; tentatively, D is TRBD2 (5 bases). The CDR3 has 14 residues. The germline V gene has CDR1 SGDLS and CDR2 YYNGEE. Deletions cut 1 base from V and 5 bases from J, with 13 bases between. CDR3: CASSVSSTSDEQYF. The CDR3 DNA follows: TGTGCCAGCAGCGTAAGCTCCACTAGTGACGAGCAGTACTTC.

The chain employs TRBV18 and TRBJ2-5; 9 bases agree with TRBD1. The CDR3 extends over 14 amino acids. Germline CDR1 reads KGHSH; CDR2 reads LQKENI. Unmatched junction bases numbered 7, after V lost 6 bases and J lost 5 bases. The CDR3 is CASSRGQGMETQYF. CDR3 DNA: TGTGCCAGCTCGCGGGGACAGGGTATGGAGACCCAGTACTTC.

J is TRBJ2-1 and V is TRBV7-2; tentatively, D is TRBD2 (5 bases). Trimming took off 4 bases at V and 5 bases at J, with 24 bases between the two ends. CDR3 length: 18 residues. Germline V lookup: CDR1 SGHTA, CDR2 FQGNSA. The CDR3 is CASSSPGPLVLLHNEQFF. CDR3 in DNA: TGTGCCAGCAGCTCCCCGGGCCCACTAGTGCTACTACACAATGAGCAGTTCTTC.

The chain uses TRBV3-1 (or the pseudogene TRBV3-2) and TRBJ2-5, with 11 bases lining up with TRBD2. V gave up 4 bases and J gave up 2 bases; unmatched junction bases: 18. CDR1 is LGHDT, CDR2 YNNKEL, per germline (reference sequence). The CDR3 contains 20 residues. The CDR3: CASSPLCRLAGFRGQETQYF. CDR3 nucleotide sequence: TGTGCCAGCAGCCCGCTTTGTAGACTAGCGGGGTTCAGGGGACAAGAGACCCAGTACTTC.

The CDR3 DNA follows: TGTGCCACCAGTGTCTCGCTCGGGACAGCTAAAAAGTTCATGAACACTGAAGCTTTCTTT. Its protein product is CATSVSLGTAKKFMNTEAFF. The V call is TRBV24-1, the J call TRBJ1-1; 7 bases map to TRBD1. The CDR3 extends over 20 amino acids. The J segment lost 0 bases and the V segment lost 5 bases, leaving 20 bases of the junction unmatched. From germline, CDR1 is KGHDR and CDR2 SFDVKD.

This rearrangement joins TRBV5-6 to TRBJ1-2; D unresolved. Germline V gene sequence: CDR1 SGHDT, CDR2 YYEEEE. This CDR3 region has 13 residues. V lost 0 bases, J lost 8 bases, and 11 bases lay in between. The CDR3 sequence: CASSLDHVGGYTF. The DNA of the CDR3 is TGTGCCAGCAGCTTGGACCACGTTGGCGGCTACACCTTC.

The chain recombines TRBV27 with TRBJ2-5, with D unclear. V was pared by 4 bases and J by 5 bases, with 26 bases between. The CDR3 is 18 residues long. CDR1 and CDR2 (germline): MNHEY, SMNVEV (reference sequence). In nucleotides, the CDR3 is TGTGCCAGCAGTTATTGCCCGAGTCCCCAAGTTCTAACGGAGACCCAGTACTTC. It translates to CASSYCPSPQVLTETQYF.

The chain uses TRBV18 and TRBJ2-3; possible D gene TRBD2, 5 bases. This CDR3 region has 14 residues. Trimming left V 0 bases short and J 1 base short, with 5 bases between. The V gene's germline CDR1 is KGHSH and CDR2 LQKENI. The CDR3 protein is CASSPPGGTDTQYF. Written as DNA, the CDR3 is TGTGCCAGCTCACCACCCGGGGGCACAGATACGCAGTATTTT.

This chain joins TRBV2 and TRBJ2-6, with a tentative D call TRBD1 (6 bases). V was trimmed by 4 bases and J by 0 bases, leaving 10 bases between them. This CDR3 has 16 residues. Germline-derived CDR1 and CDR2 are SNHLY and FYNNEI. CDR3 DNA sequence: TGTGCCAGCAGTGGCCCGGACAGCTCTGGGGCCAACGTCCTGACTTTC. Protein product: CASSGPDSSGANVLTF.